One and the same sample provided the 28 T cell receptor beta chains below, sequenced in a study of blood T cell repertoires in COVID-19. Assay: immunoSEQ multiplex PCR; the TCRdb copy retains only in-frame clones and omits some. The sample has 300,000 to 400,000 clones, about 82% seen once. Material: peripheral blood. Receptors originate from a human donor in a cohort sampled during active COVID-19.

This clone came up a few times. This chain uses TRBV19 with TRBJ1-5, with TRBD1 as a possible D gene (6 bases). CDR3 size: 14 residues. CDR1 is LNHDA and CDR2 is SQIVND in the germline V gene (reference sequence). Deletions cut 4 bases from V and 3 bases from J, with 10 bases between. The CDR3 loop reads CASSNGQTNQPQHF. CDR3 DNA: TGTGCCAGTAGTAACGGACAGACCAATCAGCCCCAGCATTTT.

The chain employs TRBV18 and TRBJ2-7; 9 nucleotides agree with TRBD1. This CDR3 has 13 residues. V shed 6 bases, J shed 4 bases, and the junction held 4 bases outside the gene matches. Germline V gene sequence: CDR1 KGHSH, CDR2 LQKENI. This chain's CDR3 is CASSDRGAYEQYF. The CDR3 DNA sequence: TGTGCCAGCTCTGACAGGGGGGCTTACGAGCAGTACTTC.

The chain uses TRBV20-1 and TRBJ1-5; TRBD1 agrees at 12 bases. The CDR3 is 15 residues long. V dropped 3 bases and J dropped 6; count of bases not matched to a gene: 6. Germline V gene data show CDR1 as DFQATT and CDR2 as SNEGSKA (reference sequence). CDR3 protein: CSASGDRGPGQPQHF. The CDR3 region has the DNA TGCAGTGCTAGTGGGGACAGGGGGCCCGGTCAGCCCCAGCATTTT.

About this clone itself: In the same sample, other DNA sequences code for this CDR3. The V and J genes are TRBV6-5 and TRBJ2-5; D possibly corresponds to TRBD1 (5 bases). This CDR3 contains 14 residues. V lost 0 bases and J lost 5, with 10 bases in between. The germline CDR1 and CDR2 sequences are MNHEY and SVGAGI. The CDR3 DNA follows: TGTGCCAGCAGTTACTCGATCCCAGGGGAGACCCAGTACTTC. It yields the protein CASSYSIPGETQYF.

J is TRBJ1-2 and V is TRBV6-5; a weak D match, TRBD1 (5 bases). Deletions cut 6 bases from V and 4 bases from J, with 12 bases between. Germline CDR1 MNHEY, CDR2 SVGAGI. The CDR3 extends over 13 amino acids. CDR3 coding DNA: TGTGCCAGCAGACTCGACAGAGCCTATGGCTACACCTTC. Amino acids: CASRLDRAYGYTF.

The chain carries TRBV11-1 and TRBJ2-7; D unresolved. The germline V gene has CDR1 SGHAT and CDR2 FQDESV (reference sequence). V was shortened by 2 bases and J by 2 bases, with 7 bases between the two germline ends. This CDR3 is 13 amino acids long. The CDR3 spells CASSLLSAYEQYF. The CDR3 DNA reads as TGTGCCAGCAGCTTACTATCCGCCTACGAGCAGTACTTC.

This sequence joins TRBV5-8 and TRBJ2-1, with TRBD2 matching 7 bases. The CDR3 has 14 amino acids. Germline CDR1 and CDR2: SGHTS and YDEGEE. J lost 7 bases, V lost 0 bases, and 4 bases had no gene match. CDR3 loop: CASSLGQGGNEQFF. The CDR3 nucleotides are TGTGCCAGCAGCTTGGGCCAGGGAGGGAATGAGCAGTTCTTC.

V usage is TRBV9 and J usage is TRBJ2-2, with 12 positions matching TRBD2. Trimming at V came to 3 bases and at J to 0 bases, leaving 0 bases not matched to a gene. Germline V gives CDR1 SGDLS, CDR2 YYNGEE. The CDR3 has 16 amino acids. CDR3 sequence: CASSGLAGANTGELFF. The CDR3 DNA follows: TGTGCCAGCAGCGGACTAGCGGGGGCGAACACCGGGGAGCTGTTTTTT. Using reference TRBV9 and TRBJ2-2 for the parts outside the CDR3, the full variable domain is DSGVTQTPKHLITATGQRVTLRCSPRSGDLSVYWYQQSLDQGLQFLIQYYNGEERAKGNILERFSAQQFPDLHSELNLSSLELGDSALYFCASSGLAGANTGELFFGEGSRLTVL.

The sample holds a few counts of this clone. The chain couples TRBV4-2 to TRBJ2-1; TRBD2 is a possible D gene (6 bases). V lost 1 base and J lost 2, with 21 bases in between. This CDR3 has 19 amino acids. Germline CDR1 and CDR2: LGHNA and YNFKEQ. The CDR3 bases are TGTGCCAGCAGCCAAGTCTGGGCGATACGGGGGAGCCCCTACAATGAGCAGTTCTTC. Amino acid sequence: CASSQVWAIRGSPYNEQFF.

The chain combines TRBV6-5 with TRBJ2-5, with 8 bases aligning to TRBD1. The CDR3 consists of 14 residues. V lost 5 bases, J lost 5 bases, and 7 bases stayed unmatched. CDR1 MNHEY and CDR2 SVGAGI come from the germline V gene. In nucleotides, the CDR3 is TGTGCCAGCAGTACGACAGGGGTTATGGAGACCCAGTACTTC. Protein: CASSTTGVMETQYF.

This clone was counted a few times. V and J are TRBV3-1 (or the pseudogene TRBV3-2) and TRBJ2-7; TRBD1 agrees at 10 bases. Germline lookup yields CDR1 LGHDT and CDR2 YNNKEL (reference sequence). The J segment lost 5 bases and the V segment lost 5 bases, leaving 9 bases of the junction unmatched. This CDR3 is 15 amino acids long. CDR3 amino acids: CASSDRDRGDNEQYF. DNA of the CDR3: TGTGCCAGCAGCGATAGGGACAGGGGAGACAACGAGCAGTACTTC.

The chain recombines TRBV6-5 with TRBJ2-7; perhaps TRBD1 as D (6 bases). Trimming removed 6 bases at V and 2 bases at J, with 17 bases between. The CDR3 contains 15 residues. The V gene's germline CDR1 is MNHEY and CDR2 SVGAGI. Here the CDR3 reads CASSGVRGATYEQYF. CDR3 nucleotides: TGTGCCAGCAGCGGCGTCAGGGGCGCAACCTACGAGCAGTACTTC.

The chain recombines TRBV12-5 with TRBJ1-2; the match to TRBD1 covers 10 bases. The CDR3 covers 13 residues. Per germline, CDR1 LGHNT and CDR2 FRNRAP. V was pared by 6 bases and J by 4 bases, with 2 bases of the junction left unmatched. The CDR3 loop is CASGTGGIYGYTF. The CDR3 bases are TGTGCTAGTGGGACAGGGGGCATCTATGGCTACACCTTC.

This sequence joins TRBV19 and TRBJ1-1; no reliable D call. The CDR3 runs to 11 residues. Trimming shortened V by 4 bases and J by 11 bases, and 11 bases separated the two germline ends. CDR1 is LNHDA and CDR2 is SQIVND in the germline V gene (reference sequence). This CDR3 is CASSTPLSAFF. The CDR3 nucleotides read TGTGCCAGTAGTACGCCCTTGAGCGCTTTCTTT.

The CDR3 protein is CAWRAQGGQPQHF. The DNA of the CDR3 is TGTGCCTGGAGGGCTCAAGGCGGACAGCCCCAGCATTTT. The genes are TRBV30 and TRBJ1-5; D is unresolved. Germline V gene data show CDR1 as GTSNPN and CDR2 as SVGIG (reference sequence). Trimming cost V 3 bases and J 7 bases, with 13 bases left between them. The CDR3 sequence is 13 residues long.

CDR3 loop: CASSEMNTEAFF. The CDR3 nucleotides are TGCGCCAGCAGCGAGATGAACACTGAAGCTTTCTTT. V is TRBV5-1 and J is TRBJ1-1; D is undetermined. Looked up from germline, CDR1 is SGHRS and CDR2 is YFSETQ. The CDR3 covers 12 residues. Trimming left V 4 bases short and J 0 bases short, with 4 bases between.

The CDR3 nucleotides read TGTGCCAGCACCCTTAGTGGAGGGTATAATTCACCCCTCCACTTT. It encodes CASTLSGGYNSPLHF. The genes are TRBV7-8 and TRBJ1-6, with D hard to call. There are 15 residues in the CDR3. Germline lookup yields CDR1 SGHVS and CDR2 FQNEAQ. The V end was cut by 7 bases, the J end by 4 bases, with 14 bases between. The whole variable domain, filled in from reference TRBV7-8 and TRBJ1-6, reads GAGVSQSPRYKVAKRGQDVALRCDPISGHVSLFWYQQALGQGPEFLTYFQNEAQLDKSGLPSDRFFAERPEGSVSTLKIQRTQQEDSAVYLCASTLSGGYNSPLHFGNGTRLTVT.

The table lists this clone with a count of one. V is TRBV6-1 and J is TRBJ1-2; 7 bases are shared with TRBD1. Germline loops: CDR1 MNHNS, CDR2 SASEGT. V lost 3 bases and J lost 4; bases outside the gene matches: 14. The CDR3 extends over 17 amino acids. CDR3: CASSDPWTGKKSYGYTF. CDR3 DNA: TGTGCCAGCAGTGATCCCTGGACAGGAAAAAAAAGCTATGGCTACACCTTC.

This clone appeared a single time. This chain joins TRBV5-1 and TRBJ1-1; D may be TRBD1 (5 bases). CDR3 length: 12 amino acids. The germline CDR1 and CDR2 sequences are SGHRS and YFSETQ. Trimming took off 5 bases at V and 5 bases at J, with 10 bases between the two ends. The CDR3 DNA reads TGCGCCAGCAGGGGGCTGGGTACTGAAGCTTTCTTT. Translated, it gives CASRGLGTEAFF.

DNA for the CDR3: TGTGCCAGCTCACCCAAGAACACTGAAGCTTTCTTT. Its translation is CASSPKNTEAFF. The chain joins TRBV18 to TRBJ1-1, with unresolved D. CDR1 KGHSH and CDR2 LQKENI come from the germline V gene. V was cut by 3 bases and J by 1 base, with 3 bases left in between. The CDR3 is 12 residues long.

The chain has TRBV7-2 and TRBJ1-2; 10 bases agree with TRBD1. This CDR3 spans 14 amino acids. The V and J ends lost 8 bases and 5 bases, in that order; junction bases with no gene match: 8. Germline V gives CDR1 SGHTA, CDR2 FQGNSA. The CDR3 loop is CASLQRTGGYGYTF. CDR3 coding DNA: TGTGCCAGCTTGCAGAGGACAGGGGGATATGGCTACACCTTC.

This rearrangement joins TRBV11-1 to TRBJ1-6; possibly TRBD1 for D (6 bases). Germline CDR1 reads SGHAT; CDR2 reads FQDESV (reference sequence). V was trimmed by 3 bases and J by 9 bases, leaving 15 bases between them. This CDR3 is 15 amino acids long. DNA for the CDR3: TGTGCCAGCAGCTTCTACGGGGGGCTCATTTCACCCCTCCACTTT. Encoded protein: CASSFYGGLISPLHF.

This sequence joins TRBV7-8 and TRBJ2-3, with TRBD1 identical over 11 bases. V was pared by 1 base and J by 5 bases, with 5 bases of the junction left unmatched. CDR1 and CDR2 (germline): SGHVS, FQNEAQ. This CDR3 is built from 16 residues. CDR3 DNA sequence: TGTGCCAGCAGCTTAGGGGTCGGGACAGGGGGAGATACGCAGTATTTT. Amino acid sequence: CASSLGVGTGGDTQYF.

Written as DNA, the CDR3 is TGCGCCAGCAGTGAGTCCCAAAGCCACACAGATACGCAGTATTTT. Protein product: CASSESQSHTDTQYF. V and J are TRBV10-1 and TRBJ2-3; D is undetermined. Germline CDR1 is WNHNN and CDR2 is SYGVQD (reference sequence). Trimming left V 0 bases short and J 2 bases short, with 9 bases between. The CDR3 spans 15 residues.

CDR3 sequence reads: CATSRDLLRLAGSSGANVLTF. CDR3 sequence (DNA): TGTGCCACCAGCAGAGATCTTCTTCGACTAGCGGGTAGCTCTGGGGCCAACGTCCTGACTTTC. The J gene is TRBJ2-6, the V gene TRBV15, with 10 bases matching TRBD2. There are 21 residues in the CDR3. With V trimmed by 0 bases and J by 0 bases, 11 bases remained unmatched. The germline V gene has CDR1 LNHNV and CDR2 YYDKDF (reference sequence).

The chain couples TRBV24-1 to TRBJ1-2, with unresolved D. The CDR3 extends over 13 amino acids. Trimming took 3 bases from V and 6 from J, leaving 10 bases between them. Germline values: CDR1 KGHDR, CDR2 SFDVKD. The DNA of the CDR3 is TGTGCCACCAGTGATCGCGGATATGATGGCTACACCTTC. Protein product: CATSDRGYDGYTF.

The table lists this clone with a count of one. V is TRBV5-4 and J is TRBJ1-3; D might be TRBD1 (5 bases). Germline V gives CDR1 SGHNT, CDR2 YYREEE (reference sequence). V was pared by 0 bases and J by 0 bases, with 7 bases between. The CDR3 extends over 15 amino acids. The CDR3 is CASSLGGNSGNTIYF. Here the CDR3 DNA reads TGTGCCAGCAGCTTGGGGGGCAACTCTGGAAACACCATATATTTT. Using reference TRBV5-4 and TRBJ1-3 for the parts outside the CDR3, the full variable domain is ETGVTQSPTHLIKTRGQQVTLRCSSQSGHNTVSWYQQALGQGPQFIFQYYREEENGRGNFPPRFSGLQFPNYSSELNVNALELDDSALYLCASSLGGNSGNTIYFGEGSWLTVV.

Points on this clone: The sample carries other DNA sequences with the same CDR3. The chain combines TRBV18 with TRBJ2-7; the match to TRBD1 covers 7 bases. The length of the CDR3 is 14 residues. Germline V CDR1 and CDR2: KGHSH, LQKENI. J lost 3 bases, V lost 3 bases, and 5 bases had no gene match. The CDR3 here is CASSPRQGDYEQYF. For the CDR3, the DNA is TGTGCCAGCTCACCCAGACAGGGAGACTACGAGCAGTACTTC.